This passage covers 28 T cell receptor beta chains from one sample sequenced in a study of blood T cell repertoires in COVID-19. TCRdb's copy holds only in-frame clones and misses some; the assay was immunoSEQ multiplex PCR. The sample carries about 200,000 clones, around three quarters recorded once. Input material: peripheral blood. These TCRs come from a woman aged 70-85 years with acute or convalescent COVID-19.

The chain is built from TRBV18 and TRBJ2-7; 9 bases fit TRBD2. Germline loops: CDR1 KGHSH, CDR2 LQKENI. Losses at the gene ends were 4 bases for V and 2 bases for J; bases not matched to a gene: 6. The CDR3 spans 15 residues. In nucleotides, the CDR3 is TGTGCCAGCTCACAGGGACTAGCACTGACCTACGAGCAGTACTTC. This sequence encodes CASSQGLALTYEQYF.

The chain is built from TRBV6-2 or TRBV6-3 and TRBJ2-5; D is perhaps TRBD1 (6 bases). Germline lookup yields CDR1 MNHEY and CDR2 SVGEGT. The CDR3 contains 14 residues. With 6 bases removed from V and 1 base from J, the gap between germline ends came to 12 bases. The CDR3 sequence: CASSPQGTQETQYF. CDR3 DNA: TGTGCCAGCAGCCCCCAGGGGACCCAAGAGACCCAGTACTTC.

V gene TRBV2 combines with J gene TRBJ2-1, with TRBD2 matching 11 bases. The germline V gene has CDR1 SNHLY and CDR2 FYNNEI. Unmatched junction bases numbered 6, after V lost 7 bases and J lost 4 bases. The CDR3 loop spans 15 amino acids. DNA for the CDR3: TGTGCCAGCACCCCGACTAGCGGGGAATACAATGAGCAGTTCTTC. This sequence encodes CASTPTSGEYNEQFF.

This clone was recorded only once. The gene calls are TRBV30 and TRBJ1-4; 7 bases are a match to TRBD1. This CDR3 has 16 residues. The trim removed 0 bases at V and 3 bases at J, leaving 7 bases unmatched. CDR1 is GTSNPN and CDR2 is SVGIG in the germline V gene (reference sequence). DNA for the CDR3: TGTGCCTGGAGTGTACGCCCGGGACAGTCTAATGAAAAACTGTTTTTT. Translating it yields CAWSVRPGQSNEKLFF.

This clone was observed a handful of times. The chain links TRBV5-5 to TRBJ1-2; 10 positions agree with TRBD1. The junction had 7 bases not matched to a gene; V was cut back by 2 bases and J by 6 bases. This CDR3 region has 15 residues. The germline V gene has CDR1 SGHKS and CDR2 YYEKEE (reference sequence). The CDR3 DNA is TGTGCCAGCAGCTTTATCGGACAGGGGGAGAATGGCTACACCTTC. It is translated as CASSFIGQGENGYTF.

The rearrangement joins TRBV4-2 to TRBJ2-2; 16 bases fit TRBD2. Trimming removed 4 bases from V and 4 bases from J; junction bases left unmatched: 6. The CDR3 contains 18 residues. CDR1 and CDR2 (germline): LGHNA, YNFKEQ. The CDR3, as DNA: TGTGCCAGCAGCCTAAAGGGACTAGCGGGAGGGACCACCGGGGAGCTGTTTTTT. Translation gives CASSLKGLAGGTTGELFF.

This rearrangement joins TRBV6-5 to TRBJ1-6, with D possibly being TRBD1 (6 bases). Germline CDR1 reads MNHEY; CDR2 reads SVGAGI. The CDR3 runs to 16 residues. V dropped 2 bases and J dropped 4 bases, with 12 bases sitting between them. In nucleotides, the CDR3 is TGTGCCAGCAGTTACGAGACAGGACGATATAATTCACCCCTCCACTTT. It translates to CASSYETGRYNSPLHF.

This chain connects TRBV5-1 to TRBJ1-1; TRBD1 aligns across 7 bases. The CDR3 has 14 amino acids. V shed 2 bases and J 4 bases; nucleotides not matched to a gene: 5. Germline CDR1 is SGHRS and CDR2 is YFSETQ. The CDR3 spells CASSFDRAGTEAFF. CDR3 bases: TGCGCCAGCAGCTTCGACAGGGCTGGCACTGAAGCTTTCTTT.

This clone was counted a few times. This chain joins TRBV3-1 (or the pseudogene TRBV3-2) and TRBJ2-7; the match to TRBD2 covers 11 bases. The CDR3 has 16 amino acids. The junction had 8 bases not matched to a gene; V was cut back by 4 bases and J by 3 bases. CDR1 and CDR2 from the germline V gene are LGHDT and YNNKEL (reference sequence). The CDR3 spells CASSLTLAGGDYEQYF. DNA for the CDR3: TGTGCCAGCAGCCTGACCTTAGCGGGAGGGGACTACGAGCAGTACTTC.

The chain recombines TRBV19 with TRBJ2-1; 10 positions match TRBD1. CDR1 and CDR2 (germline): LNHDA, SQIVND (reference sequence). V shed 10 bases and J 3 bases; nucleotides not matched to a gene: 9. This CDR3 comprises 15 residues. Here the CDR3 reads CATTPGTGVYNEQFF. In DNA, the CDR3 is TGTGCCACCACTCCCGGGACAGGGGTCTACAATGAGCAGTTCTTC.

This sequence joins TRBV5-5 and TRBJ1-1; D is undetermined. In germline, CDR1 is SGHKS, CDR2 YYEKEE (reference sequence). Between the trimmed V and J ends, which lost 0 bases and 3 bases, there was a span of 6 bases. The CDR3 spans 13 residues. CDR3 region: CASSLGADTEAFF. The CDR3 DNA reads TGTGCCAGCAGCTTGGGGGCCGACACTGAAGCTTTCTTT.

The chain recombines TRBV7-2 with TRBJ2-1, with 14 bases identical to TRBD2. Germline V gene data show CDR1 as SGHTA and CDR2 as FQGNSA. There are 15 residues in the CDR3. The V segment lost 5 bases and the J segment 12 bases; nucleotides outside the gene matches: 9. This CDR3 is CASSLPGLAGAGQFF. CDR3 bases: TGTGCCAGCAGCCTCCCGGGACTAGCGGGGGCAGGGCAGTTCTTC.

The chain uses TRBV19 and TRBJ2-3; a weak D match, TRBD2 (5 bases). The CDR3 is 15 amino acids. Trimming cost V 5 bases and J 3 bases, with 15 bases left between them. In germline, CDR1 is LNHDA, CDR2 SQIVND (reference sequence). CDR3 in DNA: TGTGCCAGTAGTCACCGGGAACCTTTTACAGATACGCAGTATTTT. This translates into CASSHREPFTDTQYF.

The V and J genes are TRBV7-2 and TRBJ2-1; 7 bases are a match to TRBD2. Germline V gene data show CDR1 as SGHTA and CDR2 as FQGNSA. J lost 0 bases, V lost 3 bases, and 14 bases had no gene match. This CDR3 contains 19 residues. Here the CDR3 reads CASSLGRELAGTSYNEQFF. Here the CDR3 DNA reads TGTGCCAGCAGCTTGGGCCGGGAATTAGCGGGTACCTCCTACAATGAGCAGTTCTTC.

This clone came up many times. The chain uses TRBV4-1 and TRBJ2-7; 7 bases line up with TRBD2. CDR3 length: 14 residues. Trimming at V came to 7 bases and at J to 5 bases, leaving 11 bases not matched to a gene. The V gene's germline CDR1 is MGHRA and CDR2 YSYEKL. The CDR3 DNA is TGCGCCAGCACTCCGGGCGGGAGTAGCAACGAGCAGTACTTC. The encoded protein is CASTPGGSSNEQYF.

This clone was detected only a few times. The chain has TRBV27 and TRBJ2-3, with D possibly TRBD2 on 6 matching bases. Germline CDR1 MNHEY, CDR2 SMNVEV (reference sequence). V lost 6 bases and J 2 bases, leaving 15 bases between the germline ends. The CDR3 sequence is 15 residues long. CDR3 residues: CASSLGRRATDTQYF. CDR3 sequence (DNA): TGTGCCAGCAGCCTGGGACGGAGGGCCACAGATACGCAGTATTTT.

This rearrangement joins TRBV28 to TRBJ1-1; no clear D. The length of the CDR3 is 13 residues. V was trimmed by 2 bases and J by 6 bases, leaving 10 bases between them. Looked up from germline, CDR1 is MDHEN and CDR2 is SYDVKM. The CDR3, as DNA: TGTGCCAGCAGTTTAGGCGGGTCAGCTGAAGCTTTCTTT. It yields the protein CASSLGGSAEAFF.

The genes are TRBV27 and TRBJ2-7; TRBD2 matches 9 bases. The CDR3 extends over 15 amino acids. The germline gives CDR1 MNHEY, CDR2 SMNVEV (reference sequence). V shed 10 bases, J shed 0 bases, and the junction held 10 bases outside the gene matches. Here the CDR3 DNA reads TGTGCCACCTATTCCCTAGCGGGGAACTCCTACGAGCAGTACTTC. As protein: CATYSLAGNSYEQYF.

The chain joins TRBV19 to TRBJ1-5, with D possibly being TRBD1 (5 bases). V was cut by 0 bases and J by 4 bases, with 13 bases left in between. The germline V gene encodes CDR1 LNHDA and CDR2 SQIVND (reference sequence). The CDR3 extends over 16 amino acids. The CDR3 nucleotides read TGTGCCAGTAGTATAGATTACAGGCCAGTGAATCAGCCCCAGCATTTT. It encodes CASSIDYRPVNQPQHF. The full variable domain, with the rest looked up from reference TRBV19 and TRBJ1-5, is DGGITQSPKYLFRKEGQNVTLSCEQNLNHDAMYWYRQDPGQGLRLIYYSQIVNDFQKGDIAEGYSVSREKKESFPLTVTSAQKNPTAFYLCASSIDYRPVNQPQHFGDGTRLSIL.

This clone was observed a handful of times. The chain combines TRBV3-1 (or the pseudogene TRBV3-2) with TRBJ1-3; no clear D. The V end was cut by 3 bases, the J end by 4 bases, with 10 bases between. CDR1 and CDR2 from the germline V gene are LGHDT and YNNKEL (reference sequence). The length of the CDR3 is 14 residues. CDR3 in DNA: TGTGCCAGCAGCCAGGAGGGATTCGGAAACACCATATATTTT. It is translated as CASSQEGFGNTIYF.

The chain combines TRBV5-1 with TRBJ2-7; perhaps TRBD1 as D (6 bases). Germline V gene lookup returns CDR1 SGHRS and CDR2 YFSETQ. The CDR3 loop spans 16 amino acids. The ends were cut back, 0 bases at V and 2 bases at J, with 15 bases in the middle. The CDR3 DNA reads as TGCGCCAGCAGCTTGGGGGGGCTCCCCGGTACCTACGAGCAGTACTTC. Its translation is CASSLGGLPGTYEQYF.

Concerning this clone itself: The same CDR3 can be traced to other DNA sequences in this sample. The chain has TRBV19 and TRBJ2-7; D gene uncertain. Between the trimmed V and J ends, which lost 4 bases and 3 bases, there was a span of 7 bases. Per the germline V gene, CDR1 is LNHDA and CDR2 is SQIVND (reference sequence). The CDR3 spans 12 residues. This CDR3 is CASSSGGYEQYF. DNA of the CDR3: TGTGCCAGTAGTAGCGGCGGCTACGAGCAGTACTTC. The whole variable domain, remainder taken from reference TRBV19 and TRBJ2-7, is DGGITQSPKYLFRKEGQNVTLSCEQNLNHDAMYWYRQDPGQGLRLIYYSQIVNDFQKGDIAEGYSVSREKKESFPLTVTSAQKNPTAFYLCASSSGGYEQYFGPGTRLTVT.

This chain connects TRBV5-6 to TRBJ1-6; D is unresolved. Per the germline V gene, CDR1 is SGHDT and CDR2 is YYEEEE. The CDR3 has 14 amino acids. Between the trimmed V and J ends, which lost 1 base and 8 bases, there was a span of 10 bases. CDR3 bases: TGTGCCAGCAGCTTGCGGCCGGGTGATTCACCCCTCCACTTT. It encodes CASSLRPGDSPLHF.

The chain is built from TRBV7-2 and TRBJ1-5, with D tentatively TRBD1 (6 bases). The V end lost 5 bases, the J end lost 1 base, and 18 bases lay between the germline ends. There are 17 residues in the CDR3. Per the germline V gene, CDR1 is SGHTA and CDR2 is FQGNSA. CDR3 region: CASSPVGGANSNQPQHF. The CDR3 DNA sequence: TGTGCCAGCAGCCCCGTCGGGGGGGCGAACAGCAATCAGCCCCAGCATTTT. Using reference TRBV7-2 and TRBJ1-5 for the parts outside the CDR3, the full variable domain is GAGVSQSPSNKVTEKGKDVELRCDPISGHTALYWYRQSLGQGLEFLIYFQGNSAPDKSGLPSDRFSAERTGGSVSTLTIQRTQQEDSAVYLCASSPVGGANSNQPQHFGDGTRLSIL.

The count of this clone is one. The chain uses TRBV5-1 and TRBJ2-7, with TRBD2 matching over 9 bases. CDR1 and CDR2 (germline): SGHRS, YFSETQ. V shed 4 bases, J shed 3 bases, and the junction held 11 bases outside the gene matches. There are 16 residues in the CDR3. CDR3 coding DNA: TGCGCCAGCAGCCAATTAGCGGGAGCCGGGTACTACGAGCAGTACTTC. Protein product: CASSQLAGAGYYEQYF.

As DNA, the CDR3 is TGTGCCAGCAGCGTAACGGGGAAGGACACCGGGGAGCTGTTTTTT. Translation gives CASSVTGKDTGELFF. The V call is TRBV9, the J call TRBJ2-2; perhaps TRBD2 as D (5 bases). The V gene lost 1 base and the J gene lost 3 bases, with 10 bases spanning the gap. The CDR3 is 15 amino acids. Germline-derived CDR1 and CDR2 are SGDLS and YYNGEE.

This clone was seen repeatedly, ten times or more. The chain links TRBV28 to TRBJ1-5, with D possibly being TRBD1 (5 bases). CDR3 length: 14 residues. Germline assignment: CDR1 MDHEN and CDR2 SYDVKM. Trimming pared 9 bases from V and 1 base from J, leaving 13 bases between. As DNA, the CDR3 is TGTGCCAGTTCTAGGGAGGGGAGCAATCAGCCCCAGCATTTT. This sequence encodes CASSREGSNQPQHF.

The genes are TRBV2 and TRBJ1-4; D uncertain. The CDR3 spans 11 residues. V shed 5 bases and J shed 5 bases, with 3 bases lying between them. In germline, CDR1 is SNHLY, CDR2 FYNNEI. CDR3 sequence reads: CASSPNEKLFF. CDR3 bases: TGTGCCAGCAGTCCGAATGAAAAACTGTTTTTT.